This TCR beta chain came from a study of T-cell memory formation after mild COVID-19. From 5'RACE with constant-segment primers came TCR alpha and TCR beta cDNA libraries that carried sample barcodes and UMIs. TCRdb independently ran MiXCR on the 5' RACE reads; one entry per CDR3 protein. The sample has 90,000 to 120,000 distinct CDR3 sequences, around 14% seen once. The V end was cut by 4 bases, the J end by 6 bases, with 14 bases between. Germline assignment: CDR1 MNHEY and CDR2 SVGAGI. The length of the CDR3 is 14 residues. At least ten counts were recorded for this clonotype. The sample taken for sequencing was PBMCs or a T cell subset sorted from them (not recorded which). This sequence was found in a man younger than 35 who had mild COVID-19 (a few samples of this study predate the infection). Cell type and time point are not known. The rearrangement uses TRBV6-5 and TRBJ2-3; unclear D gene. CDR3 protein: CASSFSTAIDTQYF. The CDR3 bases are TGTGCCAGCAGTTTTTCCACGGCCATCGATACGCAGTATTTT.